The rows below give T cell receptor beta chains drawn from one sample of a study of blood T cell repertoires in COVID-19. Measured with immunoSEQ multiplex PCR; TCRdb has only the in-frame clones, and not every one. The repertoire includes fewer than 250,000 clones, 83% of them detected once, and roughly 5.5% sits in the top ten. The sequenced material came from peripheral blood. Receptor source: a human donor in a cohort sampled during active COVID-19. Each CDR3 is given with its conserved first and last residue. The order of the fields is clone size, D gene, V gene, J gene, CDR3 DNA, CDR3 protein. D genes are given only for firm matches. The size entry is marked missing in some rows and otherwise reads once, few, many or a size class.

clone size: once
D gene: -
V gene: TRBV25-1
J gene: TRBJ2-5
CDR3 DNA: TGTGCCAGCAGTGAAGGAGGCGAGACCCAGTACTTC
CDR3 protein: CASSEGGETQYF

clone size: -
D gene: -
V gene: TRBV3-1/TRBV3-2
J gene: TRBJ1-2
CDR3 DNA: TGTGCCAGCAGCCAAGAGGGCCAGAACTATGGCTACACCTTC
CDR3 protein: CASSQEGQNYGYTF

clone size: -
D gene: TRBD1
V gene: TRBV5-1
J gene: TRBJ2-3
CDR3 DNA: TGCGCCAGCAGCAGCCCGGGACAGATCACAGATACGCAGTATTTT
CDR3 protein: CASSSPGQITDTQYF

clone size: -
D gene: TRBD2
V gene: TRBV9
J gene: TRBJ2-3
CDR3 DNA: TGTGCCAGCAGCCCCCCCCCGAGGACTAGCGGGAGGTCAGATACGCAGTATTTT
CDR3 protein: CASSPPPRTSGRSDTQYF

clone size: -
D gene: TRBD2
V gene: TRBV4-2
J gene: TRBJ2-1
CDR3 DNA: TGTGCCAGCAGCCAAGTCGGGACGGGAGGCCTCTTCTACAATGAGCAGTTCTTC
CDR3 protein: CASSQVGTGGLFYNEQFF

clone size: -
D gene: -
V gene: TRBV7-2
J gene: TRBJ1-2
CDR3 DNA: TGTGCCAGCAGCAATCCCTCAGGGGCTAACTATGGCTACACCTTC
CDR3 protein: CASSNPSGANYGYTF

clone size: -
D gene: TRBD1
V gene: TRBV18
J gene: TRBJ1-3
CDR3 DNA: TGTGCCAGCTCACCGGGACAGGGAAACACCATATATTTT
CDR3 protein: CASSPGQGNTIYF

clone size: -
D gene: -
V gene: TRBV11-2
J gene: TRBJ2-7
CDR3 DNA: TGTGCCAGCAGCGCTCGGGGTAGTGGCGAGCAGTACTTC
CDR3 protein: CASSARGSGEQYF

clone size: -
D gene: TRBD1
V gene: TRBV5-1
J gene: TRBJ2-7
CDR3 DNA: TGCGCCAGCAGCTTTGACAGGGAAAACCCCTCCTACGAGCAGTACTTC
CDR3 protein: CASSFDRENPSYEQYF

clone size: -
D gene: TRBD1
V gene: TRBV19
J gene: TRBJ2-7
CDR3 DNA: TGTGCCAGTAGTATATCCGGGACAGGCCCCCTCTACGAGCAGTACTTC
CDR3 protein: CASSISGTGPLYEQYF

clone size: once
D gene: -
V gene: TRBV28
J gene: TRBJ1-5
CDR3 DNA: TGTGCCAGCAGGCCGGGGGTTTTGGGCAATCAGCCCCAGCATTTT
CDR3 protein: CASRPGVLGNQPQHF

clone size: -
D gene: -
V gene: TRBV5-6
J gene: TRBJ1-5
CDR3 DNA: TGTGCCAGCAGCTTGGGGCAGGATGGACAGCCCCAGCATTTT
CDR3 protein: CASSLGQDGQPQHF

clone size: -
D gene: TRBD2
V gene: TRBV18
J gene: TRBJ2-5
CDR3 DNA: TGTGCCAGCTCCGAAACCGGGACTAGCCAAGAGACCCAGTACTTC
CDR3 protein: CASSETGTSQETQYF

clone size: few
D gene: -
V gene: TRBV28
J gene: TRBJ2-1
CDR3 DNA: TGTGCCAGCAGTTTGAGCTTCCATGAGCAGTTCTTC
CDR3 protein: CASSLSFHEQFF

clone size: -
D gene: TRBD2
V gene: TRBV5-4
J gene: TRBJ2-3
CDR3 DNA: TGTGCCAGCAGCATACGGGGGGGCGCTCCCGATACGCAGTATTTT
CDR3 protein: CASSIRGGAPDTQYF

clone size: -
D gene: -
V gene: TRBV30
J gene: TRBJ1-3
CDR3 DNA: TGTGCCTGGAGTGTTATCTCCCGGGGAGGAAACACCATATATTTT
CDR3 protein: CAWSVISRGGNTIYF

clone size: -
D gene: -
V gene: TRBV3-1/TRBV3-2
J gene: TRBJ2-1
CDR3 DNA: TGTGCCAGCAGCCAGGACAGATACAATGAGCAGTTCTTC
CDR3 protein: CASSQDRYNEQFF

clone size: -
D gene: TRBD2
V gene: TRBV29-1
J gene: TRBJ2-3
CDR3 DNA: TGCAGCGTTGCATTGGGACTAGTAGCGGATACGCAGTATTTT
CDR3 protein: CSVALGLVADTQYF

clone size: -
D gene: TRBD2
V gene: TRBV5-1
J gene: TRBJ2-2
CDR3 DNA: TGCGCCAGCAGCCTAGGACTAGCGGGGAACACCGGGGAGCTGTTTTTT
CDR3 protein: CASSLGLAGNTGELFF

clone size: -
D gene: TRBD1
V gene: TRBV7-9
J gene: TRBJ2-7
CDR3 DNA: TGTGCCAGCAGCTCCGACAGACAGGGGCGCTACGAGCAGTACTTC
CDR3 protein: CASSSDRQGRYEQYF

clone size: -
D gene: -
V gene: TRBV6-2/TRBV6-3
J gene: TRBJ2-1
CDR3 DNA: TGTGCCAGCAGTTTCCGACTCAGCTCCTACAATGAGCAGTTCTTC
CDR3 protein: CASSFRLSSYNEQFF

clone size: -
D gene: -
V gene: TRBV7-8
J gene: TRBJ2-2
CDR3 DNA: TGTGCCAGCAGCTTCCAGAGGTCCGCGAACACCGGGGAGCTGTTTTTT
CDR3 protein: CASSFQRSANTGELFF

clone size: -
D gene: TRBD2
V gene: TRBV6-2/TRBV6-3
J gene: TRBJ2-5
CDR3 DNA: TGTGCCAGCAGTGCCCTACTAGCGGCGGGAGAGACCCAGTACTTC
CDR3 protein: CASSALLAAGETQYF

clone size: few
D gene: TRBD1
V gene: TRBV18
J gene: TRBJ2-7
CDR3 DNA: TGTGCCAGCTCGAACAGGGGTCTGGTGAACGAGCAGTACTTC
CDR3 protein: CASSNRGLVNEQYF

clone size: -
D gene: -
V gene: TRBV7-3
J gene: TRBJ1-6
CDR3 DNA: TGTGCCAGCGGCGAGCGTAATTCACCCCTCCACTTT
CDR3 protein: CASGERNSPLHF

clone size: -
D gene: -
V gene: TRBV4-1
J gene: TRBJ2-3
CDR3 DNA: TGCGCCAGCAGCCAGGCCCTTACAGATACGCAGTATTTT
CDR3 protein: CASSQALTDTQYF

clone size: once
D gene: -
V gene: TRBV6-5
J gene: TRBJ1-2
CDR3 DNA: TGTGCCAGCAGTTCCAGGACAGTCCTTTACTATGGCTACACCTTC
CDR3 protein: CASSSRTVLYYGYTF

clone size: -
D gene: -
V gene: TRBV11-2
J gene: TRBJ1-3
CDR3 DNA: TGTGCCAGCAGCTTAGACCCAAGGACAGTCCCAGGAAACACCATATATTTT
CDR3 protein: CASSLDPRTVPGNTIYF